Below are 24 T cell receptor beta chains sequenced from a single sample in a study of tumor-infiltrating lymphocytes in primary liver carcinoma. Co-extraction of both nucleic acids (RNA and DNA) used roughly 20-34 mg of unsorted bulk tissue. With a constant-region primer, TCR beta cDNA was made from roughly 500 ng of total RNA. ARM-PCR was slightly modified, and three nested multiplex PCR rounds with it gave rise to the TCR beta libraries. A C-beta reverse primer was combined with TRBV1-TRBV30 forward primers in the first two PCR rounds, and each round had roughly 9 cycles. Using its own MiXCR run on the multiplex PCR reads, TCRdb lists one record per CDR3 protein. The sample includes approximately 100,000 distinct CDR3 sequences, approximately 70% of them seen just once. Specimen: liver tumor tissue from sampling region 2. As to subset: tumor region T2, inferior pole. The receptors stem from a woman between 55 and 75 years old with primary liver carcinoma and hepatitis B virus infection.

Points on this clonotype: The junction differs from germline at one of its ends, possibly a read error. The V gene is TRBV11-3, the J gene TRBJ2-2, with TRBD1 matching 9 bases. This CDR3 has 14 amino acids. CDR1 is SGHNT, CDR2 YENEEA, per germline. For the CDR3, the DNA is TGTGCCGGCAGCTTAACAGGGGGCACCAGGGAGCTGTTTTTT. This translates into CAGSLTGGTRELFF.

This chain links TRBV12-3 or TRBV12-4 with TRBJ2-7, with 8 bases identical to TRBD2. There are 13 residues in the CDR3. V shed 9 bases, J shed 3 bases, and the junction held 7 bases outside the gene matches. The CDR3: CARRAAGDYEQYF. The CDR3 nucleotides read TGTGCCAGGAGAGCAGCGGGAGACTACGAGCAGTACTTC.

As to this clonotype: Being one base from a much bigger clone, this may be a read error. The CDR3 protein is CASSFWEASGCYF. The CDR3 DNA reads as TGTGCCAGCAGCTTCTGGGAGGCTAGCGGGTGTTACTTC. The V gene is TRBV7-9, the J gene TRBJ2-7; 8 nucleotides align to TRBD2. This CDR3 spans 13 amino acids. J gave up 13 bases and V 3 bases, and 11 bases lay outside the gene matches. CDR1 SEHNR and CDR2 FQNEAQ come from the germline V gene (reference sequence).

Note on this clonotype: A read error may produce the germline difference seen at one junction end. This sequence joins TRBV11-1 and TRBJ2-2; D gene ambiguous. The CDR3 is 14 residues long. Germline V gene lookup returns CDR1 SGHAT and CDR2 FQDESV (reference sequence). The CDR3 nucleotides read TGTGCTAGCAGACTGAGCCTTGACACCAGGGAGCTGTTTTTT. Its translation is CASRLSLDTRELFF.

This clonotype was observed once. J is TRBJ1-1 and V is TRBV29-1; D is unclear. The CDR3 is 14 amino acids. CDR1 and CDR2 from the germline V gene are SQVTM and ANQGSEA. V lost 5 bases to trimming and J lost 1 base, with 14 bases between them. The CDR3 DNA follows: TGCAGCGTTCTTACCGGATCAGAGAACACTGAAGCTTTCTTT. The encoded protein is CSVLTGSENTEAFF. The full variable domain, its missing parts supplied by reference TRBV29-1 and TRBJ1-1, is SAVISQKPSRDICQRGTSLTIQCQVDSQVTMMFWYRQQPGQSLTLIATANQGSEATYESGFVIDKFPISRPNLTFSTLTVSNMSPEDSSIYLCSVLTGSENTEAFFGQGTRLTVV.

Notes on this clonotype: An end of the junction does not agree with germline; a read error may underlie this. The chain links TRBV6-1 to TRBJ2-3; tentatively, D is TRBD2 (5 bases). The CDR3 consists of 15 residues. Looked up from germline, CDR1 is MNHNS and CDR2 is SASEGT. This chain's CDR3 is CASIISVSSTYTQYF. CDR3 coding DNA: TGTGCCAGCATTATAAGCGTATCTAGCACATATACGCAGTATTTT.

In regard to this clonotype: Relative to the germline gene, one junction end is altered; a read error may explain this. V is TRBV11-2 and J is TRBJ1-3; 9 bases match TRBD1. This CDR3 has 19 residues. Germline V lookup: CDR1 SGHAT, CDR2 FQNNGV. CDR3 amino acids: CASSSRSDRGAHSRNTIYF. The CDR3 DNA follows: TGTGCCAGCAGCTCACGCTCGGACAGGGGAGCGCACTCTAGAAACACCATATATTTT.

Only a few counts were recorded for this clonotype. Given a much more abundant clone one base away, this may be a read error. This rearrangement joins TRBV5-5 to TRBJ2-1; possible D gene TRBD2, 6 bases. The CDR3 length is 15 residues. Between the trimmed V and J ends, which lost 1 base and 6 bases, there was a span of 14 bases. Germline CDR1 SGHKS, CDR2 YYEKEE (reference sequence). The CDR3: CASSLRGAQTNEQFF. As DNA, the CDR3 is TGTGCCAGCAGCTTGCGCGGGGCTCAAACCAATGAGCAGTTCTTC.

The chain combines TRBV9 with TRBJ2-1; D may correspond to TRBD1 or TRBD2 (6 bases each). The length of the CDR3 is 16 residues. The V gene lost 0 bases and the J gene lost 6 bases, with 16 bases spanning the gap. Per the germline V gene, CDR1 is SGDLS and CDR2 is YYNGEE. The CDR3 loop is CASSVVGGRGTNEQFF. In DNA form, the CDR3 reads TGTGCCAGCAGCGTAGTGGGGGGCCGCGGGACCAATGAGCAGTTCTTC.

Remarks on this clonotype: Likely a read error: the CDR3 ends without its conserved phenylalanine or tryptophan. V gene TRBV12-3 or TRBV12-4 combines with J gene TRBJ1-1; no clear D gene. CDR3 length equals 13 residues. The CDR3 nucleotides read TGTGCCAGTAGTTTTATGATGAACACTGAAGCTTTCTCT. As protein: CASSFMMNTEAFS.

Of note for this clonotype: One end of the junction does not line up with germline, which may come from a read error. This chain connects TRBV11-2 to TRBJ2-2; unclear D gene. Germline-derived CDR1 and CDR2 are SGHAT and FQNNGV. This CDR3 contains 13 residues. The CDR3 spells CASSLDRIGELYF. CDR3 DNA: TGTGCCAGCAGCTTAGATAGGATTGGGGAACTGTATTTT.

Comment on this clonotype: The CDR3 does not close with the conserved phenylalanine or tryptophan, likely indicating a read error. The chain links TRBV5-1 to TRBJ2-3, with 12 bases matching TRBD2. V lost 0 bases to trimming and J lost 2 bases; unmatched junction nucleotides: 7. Germline assignment: CDR1 SGHRS and CDR2 YFSETQ. This CDR3 region has 18 residues. The chain's CDR3 is CASSLARTSGTITDTQYC. CDR3 sequence (DNA): TGCGCCAGCAGCTTGGCGAGGACTAGCGGGACTATCACAGATACGCAGTATTGT.

On this clonotype: This clone may be a read error of a much larger clone one base away. The chain joins TRBV5-1 to TRBJ1-5; D remains unclear. This CDR3 is built from 16 residues. Germline CDR1 SGHRS, CDR2 YFSETQ. CDR3 amino acids: CASSLGTDYSDQPQHF. CDR3 in DNA: TGCGCCAGCAGCTTGGGTACAGATTATAGCGATCAGCCCCAGCATTTT. Full variable domain (missing parts from reference TRBV5-1 and TRBJ1-5): KAGVTQTPRYLIKTRGQQVTLSCSPISGHRSVSWYQQTPGQGLQFLFEYFSETQRNKGNFPGRFSGRQFSNSRSEMNVSTLELGDSALYLCASSLGTDYSDQPQHFGDGTRLSIL.

Turning to this clonotype: The germline gene is not matched at one end of the junction; a read error may be the cause. This chain uses TRBV11-1 with TRBJ2-7; 10 bases align to TRBD1. Looked up from germline, CDR1 is SGHAT and CDR2 is FQDESV (reference sequence). This CDR3 has 14 amino acids. CDR3 nucleotides: TGTGCCAGCTGTCGGGACAGGGGAACCTACGAGCAATACTTC. This sequence encodes CASCRDRGTYEQYF.

A note on this clonotype: Without the conserved terminal phenylalanine or tryptophan, this CDR3 likely stems from a read error. This chain links TRBV28 with TRBJ2-5; weak D call: TRBD2 (6 bases). Germline-derived CDR1 and CDR2 are MDHEN and SYDVKM. The CDR3 runs to 14 residues. In DNA form, the CDR3 reads TGTGCCTGCAGTTCTGGGGGGAGTCGAGAGACCCAGTACCTC. Encoded protein: CACSSGGSRETQYL.

With respect to this clonotype: A much bigger clone sits one base away, suggesting this may be a read error. The CDR3 nucleotides are TGTGCCAGCATGGGTGAGGGCTGGAGCAGTCAGCCCCAGCATTTT. This encodes CASMGEGWSSQPQHF. The rearrangement links TRBV28 to TRBJ1-5; no clear D. This CDR3 is built from 15 residues. Germline V lookup: CDR1 MDHEN, CDR2 SYDVKM.

The chain uses TRBV29-1 and TRBJ2-5; no reliable D call. The CDR3 loop spans 12 amino acids. With 2 bases removed from V and 1 base from J, the gap between germline ends came to 5 bases. Germline V gene lookup returns CDR1 SQVTM and CDR2 ANQGSEA. The CDR3 nucleotides are TGCAGCGTTGAATATCTCCAAGAGACCCAGTACTTC. Protein sequence: CSVEYLQETQYF.

The rearrangement links TRBV5-1 to TRBJ1-5, with D unclear. V was shortened by 3 bases and J by 7 bases, with 11 bases between the two germline ends. There are 13 residues in the CDR3. Looked up from germline, CDR1 is SGHRS and CDR2 is YFSETQ. The CDR3 loop is CASSWIQGQPQHF. DNA of the CDR3: TGCGCCAGCAGCTGGATCCAAGGGCAGCCCCAGCATTTT. The entire variable domain, with the rest obtained from reference TRBV5-1 and TRBJ1-5, is as follows: KAGVTQTPRYLIKTRGQQVTLSCSPISGHRSVSWYQQTPGQGLQFLFEYFSETQRNKGNFPGRFSGRQFSNSRSEMNVSTLELGDSALYLCASSWIQGQPQHFGDGTRLSIL.

Regarding this clonotype: This may stem from a read error, because a much larger clone lies one nucleotide away. The chain recombines TRBV7-9 with TRBJ1-5; no definite D call. Germline CDR1 reads SEHNR; CDR2 reads FQNEAQ (reference sequence). The CDR3 sequence is 13 residues long. Here the CDR3 reads CANSLALNQPQHF. As DNA, the CDR3 is TGTGCCAACAGCTTAGCGCTCAATCAGCCCCAGCATTTT.

To note about this clonotype: A read error may produce the germline difference seen at one junction end. The chain is built from TRBV29-1 and TRBJ2-7, with 9 bases aligning to TRBD2. The CDR3 contains 16 residues. Germline CDR1 is SQVTM and CDR2 is ANQGSEA. The CDR3 is CSVVRTSVRPYYEHYF. The CDR3 nucleotides are TGCAGCGTTGTTCGGACTAGCGTGAGACCTTACTACGAGCATTACTTC.

This clonotype was found a few times. V usage is TRBV9 and J usage is TRBJ2-1; TRBD2 aligns across 11 bases. CDR3 size: 17 residues. Unmatched junction bases numbered 9, after V lost 4 bases and J lost 3 bases. Germline CDR1 and CDR2: SGDLS and YYNGEE. CDR3 in amino acids: CASSSGVGTSGYNEQFF. The CDR3 coding sequence is TGTGCCAGCAGCAGCGGCGTGGGGACTAGCGGCTACAATGAGCAGTTCTTC.

As for this clonotype: A junction end diverges from the germline sequence, so it may reflect a read error. The chain links TRBV28 to TRBJ1-1; 8 nucleotides align to TRBD1. The CDR3 is 13 residues long. The germline V gene has CDR1 MDHEN and CDR2 SYDVKM. DNA of the CDR3: TGTTCCAGTAGCTTGACAGGGGTAACAGAAGCTTTCTTT. It encodes CSSSLTGVTEAFF. Full variable domain (remainder filled in from reference TRBV28 and TRBJ1-1): DVKVTQSSRYLVKRTGEKVFLECVQDMDHENMFWYRQDPGLGLRLIYFSYDVKMKEKGDIPEGYSVSREKKERFSLILESASTNQTSMYLCSSSLTGVTEAFFGQGTRLTVV.

The chain has TRBV11-2 and TRBJ2-1; 8 positions match TRBD2. CDR3 length: 17 residues. Germline V CDR1 and CDR2: SGHAT, FQNNGV. V lost 5 bases to trimming and J lost 15 bases; unmatched junction nucleotides: 24. The CDR3 here is CASSRRLARGPGDEMFF. DNA of the CDR3: TGTGCCAGCAGCAGGAGACTAGCGCGAGGGCCGGGGGATGAGATGTTCTTC. Full variable domain (outside the CDR3, taken from reference TRBV11-2 and TRBJ2-1): EAGVAQSPRYKIIEKRQSVAFWCNPISGHATLYWYQQILGQGPKLLIQFQNNGVVDDSQLPKDRFSAERLKGVDSTLKIQPAKLEDSAVYLCASSRRLARGPGDEMFFGPGTRLTVL.

This clonotype showed up many times. This chain links TRBV4-1 with TRBJ1-1; D not resolved. This CDR3 is 15 amino acids long. Trimming left V 0 bases short and J 5 bases short, with 13 bases between. Germline CDR1 is MGHRA and CDR2 is YSYEKL. The CDR3 DNA sequence: TGCGCCAGCAGCCAAGAACATAGCGGGAGGACTGAAGCTTTCTTT. Protein product: CASSQEHSGRTEAFF.